The 28 T cell receptor beta chains in this list originate from one sample, sequenced in a study of blood T cell repertoires in COVID-19. The data were produced by immunoSEQ multiplex PCR, yet TCRdb's version contains in-frame clones alone and is incomplete. The repertoire holds about 93,000 clones, with about 77% as singletons. Specimen: peripheral blood. These receptors all stem from a human donor in a cohort sampled during active COVID-19.

The gene calls are TRBV3-1 (or the pseudogene TRBV3-2) and TRBJ1-4, with 9 bases aligning to TRBD1. Trimming at V came to 4 bases and at J to 5 bases, leaving 11 bases not matched to a gene. The CDR3 contains 17 residues. Germline V lookup: CDR1 LGHDT, CDR2 YNNKEL (reference sequence). CDR3 amino acids: CASSRSTSGTGNEKLFF. CDR3 sequence (DNA): TGTGCCAGCAGCCGTTCGACGTCCGGGACAGGGAATGAAAAACTGTTTTTT.

The J gene is TRBJ1-2, the V gene TRBV2; 12 nucleotides line up with TRBD1. Germline CDR1 is SNHLY and CDR2 is FYNNEI. J was trimmed by 8 bases and V by 0 bases; bases with no gene match: 7. The CDR3 has 16 residues. CDR3 coding DNA: TGTGCCAGCAGTGAAGCGCTACGGGACAGGGGGCGAGGCTACACCTTC. It translates to CASSEALRDRGRGYTF.

The chain links TRBV3-1 (or the pseudogene TRBV3-2) to TRBJ2-3; 8 bases match TRBD2. Germline CDR1 reads LGHDT; CDR2 reads YNNKEL (reference sequence). The ends lost 6 bases at V and 2 bases at J; junction bases unmatched: 7. The CDR3 loop spans 15 amino acids. The CDR3: CASSRGLANTDTQYF. The CDR3 nucleotides are TGTGCCAGCAGTCGAGGACTAGCCAACACAGATACGCAGTATTTT.

The chain links TRBV6-1 to TRBJ1-2; TRBD1 is a possible D gene (6 bases). Germline-derived CDR1 and CDR2 are MNHNS and SASEGT. The CDR3 consists of 13 residues. Trimming took 2 bases from V and 6 from J, leaving 10 bases between them. The CDR3 loop reads CASSETGSNGYTF. The DNA for the CDR3 is TGTGCCAGCAGTGAAACAGGGTCAAATGGCTACACCTTC.

The chain combines TRBV14 with TRBJ1-1; 8 bases are shared with TRBD1. The CDR3 sequence is 16 residues long. Looked up from germline, CDR1 is SGHDN and CDR2 is FVKESK. V dropped 2 bases and J dropped 6; count of bases not matched to a gene: 11. CDR3 nucleotides: TGTGCCAGCAGCCAATCCGACAGGGGAAGTTTCTCTGAAGCTTTCTTT. It translates to CASSQSDRGSFSEAFF.

The rearrangement links TRBV2 to TRBJ1-1, with D possibly TRBD1 on 6 matching bases. The CDR3 loop spans 14 amino acids. Trimming took off 8 bases at V and 4 bases at J, with 17 bases between the two ends. Germline V gene data show CDR1 as SNHLY and CDR2 as FYNNEI. CDR3 amino acids: CASLREGVVTEAFF. In nucleotides, the CDR3 is TGTGCCAGCCTACGGGAGGGGGTTGTCACTGAAGCTTTCTTT.

The V gene is TRBV18, the J gene TRBJ2-7; D remains ambiguous. CDR1 and CDR2 from the germline V gene are KGHSH and LQKENI. The V end lost 5 bases, the J end lost 0 bases, and 11 bases lay between the germline ends. The CDR3 is 14 residues long. In DNA, the CDR3 is TGTGCCAGCTCATACAGTTCCCTCTCCTACGAGCAGTACTTC. Amino acids: CASSYSSLSYEQYF. The whole variable domain, filled in from reference TRBV18 and TRBJ2-7, reads NAGVMQNPRHLVRRRGQEARLRCSPMKGHSHVYWYRQLPEEGLKFMVYLQKENIIDESGMPKERFSAEFPKEGPSILRIQQVVRGDSAAYFCASSYSSLSYEQYFGPGTRLTVT.

The chain carries TRBV3-1 (or the pseudogene TRBV3-2) and TRBJ1-2, with D possibly TRBD1 on 5 matching bases. The CDR3 has 14 amino acids. With 0 bases removed from V and 4 bases from J, the gap between germline ends came to 9 bases. CDR1 LGHDT and CDR2 YNNKEL come from the germline V gene (reference sequence). CDR3 coding DNA: TGTGCCAGCAGCCAAGAGGGGCGGATCTATGGCTACACCTTC. It encodes CASSQEGRIYGYTF.

The V gene is TRBV3-1 (or the pseudogene TRBV3-2), the J gene TRBJ1-1, with D tentatively TRBD1 (6 bases). Germline V gene lookup returns CDR1 LGHDT and CDR2 YNNKEL (reference sequence). The CDR3 sequence is 12 residues long. Trimming took off 4 bases at V and 9 bases at J, with 12 bases between the two ends. CDR3 coding DNA: TGTGCCAGCAGCCGGACAGAAGAAAAAGCTTTCTTT. As protein: CASSRTEEKAFF.

The rearrangement joins TRBV11-2 to TRBJ2-5, with 8 bases identical to TRBD1. Trimming at V came to 5 bases and at J to 5 bases, leaving 7 bases not matched to a gene. Per germline, CDR1 SGHAT and CDR2 FQNNGV. This CDR3 has 14 residues. CDR3 sequence reads: CASSQDRALETQYF. CDR3 sequence (DNA): TGTGCCAGCAGCCAGGACAGGGCGTTGGAGACCCAGTACTTC. Complete variable domain (other parts from reference TRBV11-2 and TRBJ2-5): EAGVAQSPRYKIIEKRQSVAFWCNPISGHATLYWYQQILGQGPKLLIQFQNNGVVDDSQLPKDRFSAERLKGVDSTLKIQPAKLEDSAVYLCASSQDRALETQYFGPGTRLLVL.

V usage is TRBV18 and J usage is TRBJ2-1, with 7 bases fitting TRBD1. The V segment lost 3 bases and the J segment 6 bases; nucleotides outside the gene matches: 5. Germline loops: CDR1 KGHSH, CDR2 LQKENI. This CDR3 contains 14 residues. The CDR3 region is CASSPIRTGNEQFF. CDR3 coding DNA: TGTGCCAGCTCACCCATACGGACAGGCAATGAGCAGTTCTTC.

The chain is built from TRBV3-1 (or the pseudogene TRBV3-2) and TRBJ1-1; TRBD1 aligns across 7 bases. CDR1 is LGHDT and CDR2 is YNNKEL in the germline V gene (reference sequence). This CDR3 contains 19 residues. V trimming: 0 bases; J trimming: 0 bases; junction bases outside the gene matches: 13. The CDR3 bases are TGTGCCAGCAGCCAAGACCCGCATCTACCGGGACAGATGAACACTGAAGCTTTCTTT. Its translation is CASSQDPHLPGQMNTEAFF.

The chain recombines TRBV7-8 with TRBJ1-1, with D perhaps matching TRBD1 (5 bases). Germline CDR1 and CDR2: SGHVS and FQNEAQ. There are 14 residues in the CDR3. V gave up 1 base and J gave up 4 bases, with 10 bases separating them. CDR3 in amino acids: CASSLGGLTTEAFF. Here the CDR3 DNA reads TGTGCCAGCAGCTTAGGGGGCCTCACCACTGAAGCTTTCTTT.

The chain combines TRBV19 with TRBJ1-6, with D perhaps TRBD1 (5 bases). The CDR3 runs to 15 residues. Germline lookup yields CDR1 LNHDA and CDR2 SQIVND (reference sequence). Trimming removed 5 bases at V and 7 bases at J, with 15 bases between. The CDR3 protein is CASSPRDLQNSPLHF. DNA for the CDR3: TGTGCCAGTAGTCCCCGGGACTTACAGAATTCACCCCTCCACTTT.

Ten or more counts support this clone. The V gene is TRBV4-1, the J gene TRBJ2-2, with TRBD2 matching 8 bases. This CDR3 comprises 15 residues. The germline CDR1 and CDR2 sequences are MGHRA and YSYEKL. Trimming took 6 bases from V and 3 from J; bases not matched to a gene: 6. In DNA, the CDR3 is TGCGCCAGCAGAAACCCGGGACTAGACACCGGGGAGCTGTTTTTT. Amino acid sequence: CASRNPGLDTGELFF.

V usage is TRBV6-6 and J usage is TRBJ1-1; D is possibly TRBD1 (5 bases). The length of the CDR3 is 14 residues. Trimming pared 4 bases from V and 1 base from J, leaving 10 bases between. The V gene's germline CDR1 is MNHNY and CDR2 SVGAGI (reference sequence). The CDR3 nucleotides read TGTGCCAGCAGTTTCGGGGGAGGGAACACTGAAGCTTTCTTT. This translates into CASSFGGGNTEAFF.

The CDR3 nucleotides are TGTGCCAGCGGGACTGATGGGAGTCTGTACGAGCAGTACTTC. Translation gives CASGTDGSLYEQYF. The V call is TRBV28, the J call TRBJ2-7; possibly TRBD2 for D (6 bases). Germline V CDR1 and CDR2: MDHEN, SYDVKM. CDR3 size: 14 residues. Trimming pared 8 bases from V and 4 bases from J, leaving 18 bases between.

Only a few counts were recorded for this clone. The rearrangement joins TRBV19 to TRBJ1-2; no firm D call. This CDR3 has 12 residues. The germline V and J ends were trimmed by 5 bases and 5 bases, with 9 bases remaining between them. Germline lookup yields CDR1 LNHDA and CDR2 SQIVND (reference sequence). The DNA for the CDR3 is TGTGCCAGTAGTGCTTGGGAGTATGGCTACACCTTC. Encoded protein: CASSAWEYGYTF.

The CDR3 DNA reads as TGCGCCAGCAGGCAACAAGATACTAGCGGGAGCAATGAGCAGTTCTTC. It is translated as CASRQQDTSGSNEQFF. The rearrangement uses TRBV4-1 and TRBJ2-1; the match to TRBD2 covers 11 bases. The CDR3 length is 16 residues. The junction had 10 bases not matched to a gene; V was cut back by 6 bases and J by 6 bases. CDR1 is MGHRA, CDR2 YSYEKL, per germline.

Only one count was recorded for this clone. At one of its ends the junction is not consistent with the germline gene, which may arise from a read error. The CDR3 reads CASSMGLAGGSLHF. The CDR3 DNA reads TGTGCCAGTAGTATGGGACTAGCGGGGGGCTCATTACATTTT. The gene calls are TRBV19 and TRBJ2-3, with TRBD2 matching 15 bases. Germline CDR1 is LNHDA and CDR2 is SQIVND (reference sequence). The CDR3 extends over 14 amino acids.

The chain couples TRBV9 to TRBJ1-6, with 7 positions matching TRBD1. CDR3 length: 15 amino acids. CDR1 is SGDLS, CDR2 YYNGEE, per germline. Trimming removed 4 bases from V and 14 bases from J; junction bases left unmatched: 15. CDR3 DNA: TGTGCCAGCAGCCTCCAGGGGGACGGCATCCAATCCCTCCACTTT. As protein: CASSLQGDGIQSLHF.

This clone was seen more than once but under ten times. The rearrangement uses TRBV30 and TRBJ2-2, with 9 positions matching TRBD1. The CDR3 spans 16 residues. Germline V gene sequence: CDR1 GTSNPN, CDR2 SVGIG (reference sequence). Trimming at V came to 3 bases and at J to 4 bases, leaving 9 bases not matched to a gene. The CDR3 sequence: CAWRPSGTGTTGELFF. CDR3 sequence (DNA): TGTGCCTGGAGACCATCCGGGACAGGGACCACCGGGGAGCTGTTTTTT.

The V call is TRBV7-2, the J call TRBJ1-5, with D tentatively TRBD1 (6 bases). CDR3 length equals 14 residues. V shed 2 bases and J shed 4 bases, with 9 bases lying between them. Germline V lookup: CDR1 SGHTA, CDR2 FQGNSA. The CDR3 bases are TGTGCCAGCAGCTTACAGGGGCTGAATCAGCCCCAGCATTTT. This sequence encodes CASSLQGLNQPQHF.

The V call is TRBV2, the J call TRBJ2-5; 7 bases align to TRBD2. Germline CDR1 SNHLY, CDR2 FYNNEI. The CDR3 runs 15 residues. Trimming removed 3 bases from V and 5 bases from J; junction bases left unmatched: 9. CDR3 residues: CASSDLGLDGETQYF. The CDR3 nucleotides are TGTGCCAGCAGTGATTTAGGACTAGATGGGGAGACCCAGTACTTC. The full variable domain, in which reference TRBV2 and TRBJ2-5 provide the parts outside the CDR3, is EPEVTQTPSHQVTQMGQEVILRCVPISNHLYFYWYRQILGQKVEFLVSFYNNEISEKSEIFDDQFSVERPDGSNFTLKIRSTKLEDSAMYFCASSDLGLDGETQYFGPGTRLLVL.

This clone rates as medium-sized. The rearrangement uses TRBV10-1 and TRBJ1-6; unclear D gene. Trimming took off 0 bases at V and 10 bases at J, with 7 bases between the two ends. The CDR3 length is 13 residues. CDR1 is WNHNN and CDR2 is SYGVQD in the germline V gene (reference sequence). Written as DNA, the CDR3 is TGCGCCAGCAGTGAGTCCCCGTTATCACCCCTCCACTTT. Translating it yields CASSESPLSPLHF.

The chain recombines TRBV6-5 with TRBJ2-7; 10 bases align to TRBD1. The CDR3 totals 15 residues. Germline V lookup: CDR1 MNHEY, CDR2 SVGAGI. Trimming cost V 0 bases and J 3 bases; bases outside gene matches: 2. CDR3 in amino acids: CASSYSRDRGYEQYF. The DNA for the CDR3 is TGTGCCAGCAGTTACTCGAGGGACAGGGGCTACGAGCAGTACTTC.

The V and J genes are TRBV14 and TRBJ2-7, with TRBD1 identical over 7 bases. V shed 0 bases, J shed 2 bases, and the junction held 4 bases outside the gene matches. The CDR3 runs 15 residues. In germline, CDR1 is SGHDN, CDR2 FVKESK. The CDR3 DNA reads TGTGCCAGCAGCCAAGATTGGGACAGACCCTACGAGCAGTACTTC. Protein sequence: CASSQDWDRPYEQYF.

The chain employs TRBV28 and TRBJ2-7; weak D call: TRBD2 (6 bases). CDR1 and CDR2 from the germline V gene are MDHEN and SYDVKM. The CDR3 sequence is 15 residues long. V lost 5 bases to trimming and J lost 4 bases, with 18 bases between them. The CDR3 DNA is TGTGCCAGCAGTACGGCGGGAATATCGGGGTACGAGCAGTACTTC. The encoded protein is CASSTAGISGYEQYF.